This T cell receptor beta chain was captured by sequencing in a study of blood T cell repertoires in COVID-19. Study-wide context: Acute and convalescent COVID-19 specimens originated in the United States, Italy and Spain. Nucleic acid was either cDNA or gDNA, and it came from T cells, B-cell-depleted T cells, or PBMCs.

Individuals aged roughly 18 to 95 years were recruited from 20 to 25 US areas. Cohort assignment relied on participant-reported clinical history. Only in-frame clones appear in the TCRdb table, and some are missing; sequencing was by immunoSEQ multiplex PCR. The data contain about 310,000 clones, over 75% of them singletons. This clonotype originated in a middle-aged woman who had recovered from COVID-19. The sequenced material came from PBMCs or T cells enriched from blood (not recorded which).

The CDR3 is CASSENMNEQFF. As DNA, the CDR3 is TGTGCCAGCAGTGAAAATATGAATGAGCAGTTCTTC. This chain uses TRBV2 with TRBJ2-1; D unresolved. The CDR3 extends over 12 amino acids. V lost 2 bases and J 7 bases, leaving 6 bases between the germline ends. The V gene's germline CDR1 is SNHLY and CDR2 FYNNEI.